This TCR beta chain was sequenced during a study of T cell responses to AZD1222 COVID-19 vaccine. Assay: immunoSEQ multiplex PCR; the TCRdb copy retains only in-frame clones and omits some. The repertoire holds tens of thousands of clones, with around 90% as singletons. Trimming removed 6 bases from V and 3 bases from J, with 15 bases in between. There are 15 residues in the CDR3. CDR1 is KGHSH, CDR2 LQKENI, per germline. Material: peripheral blood, obtained on day 0 of AZD1222 vaccination. This chain connects TRBV18 to TRBJ1-5, with a possible D match to TRBD1 (5 bases). The origin of this receptor is an adult in good health. The CDR3 spells CASSPGRGANQPQHF. CDR3 coding DNA: TGTGCCAGCTCGCCCGGGAGAGGGGCCAATCAGCCCCAGCATTTT.